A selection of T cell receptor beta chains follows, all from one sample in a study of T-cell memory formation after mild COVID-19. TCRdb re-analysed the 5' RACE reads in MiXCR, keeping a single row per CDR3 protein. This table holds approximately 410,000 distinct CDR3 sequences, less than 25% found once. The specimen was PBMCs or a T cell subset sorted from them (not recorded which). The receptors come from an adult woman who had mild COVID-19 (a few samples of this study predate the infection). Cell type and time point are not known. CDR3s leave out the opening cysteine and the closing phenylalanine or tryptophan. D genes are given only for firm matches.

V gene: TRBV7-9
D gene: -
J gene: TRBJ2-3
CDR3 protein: ASSLGPLSTDTQY

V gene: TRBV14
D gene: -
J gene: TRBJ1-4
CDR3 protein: ASSEKIGISNKLF

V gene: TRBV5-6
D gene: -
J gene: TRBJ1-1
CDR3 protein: ASSQSLEGDTEAF

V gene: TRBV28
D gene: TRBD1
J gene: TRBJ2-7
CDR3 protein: ASSLYRQGGEQY

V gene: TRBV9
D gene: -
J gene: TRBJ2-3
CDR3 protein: ASSVDQRPDTQY

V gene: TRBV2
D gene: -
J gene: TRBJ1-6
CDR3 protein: ARSDSGDGLSSPLH

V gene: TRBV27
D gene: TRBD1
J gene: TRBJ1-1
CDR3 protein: ASSLQGALKSEAF

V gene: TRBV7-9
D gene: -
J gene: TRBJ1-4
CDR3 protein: ASSLLETQTEKLF

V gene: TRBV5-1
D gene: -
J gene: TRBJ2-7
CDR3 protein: ASSLGRDWGEQY

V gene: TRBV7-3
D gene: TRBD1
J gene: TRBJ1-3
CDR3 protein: ASSLGQGLSGNTIY

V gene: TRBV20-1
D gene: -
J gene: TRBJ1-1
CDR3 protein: SPLAGYTEAF

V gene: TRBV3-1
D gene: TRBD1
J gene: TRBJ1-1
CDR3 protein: ASTHRGGNTEAF

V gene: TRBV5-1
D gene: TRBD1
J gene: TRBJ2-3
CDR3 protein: ASSAEGADTQY